This T cell receptor beta chain was identified during a study of T cell repertoires in cytomegalovirus infection. Study conclusions and caveats: CMV-specific TCR beta clonotypes restricted by HLA-C were the ones dominating the ex vivo response.

Many counts were recorded for this clonotype. Its antigen is still unknown. TCRdb reprocessed the reads via MiXCR and lists one record per CDR3 protein. The table shows around 740,000 distinct CDR3 sequences, with roughly 35% occurring only once. This receptor was taken from a human donor in good health (CMV status not recorded). Some clones in this sample may be carry-over from other donors' samples. The sample taken for sequencing was PBMCs.

Here the CDR3 DNA reads TGTGCCAGCTCCCGTCGACTACCCGAGACCCAGTACTTC. This codes for CASSRRLPETQYF. This sequence joins TRBV28 and TRBJ2-5, with D tentatively TRBD2 (5 bases). Trimming cost V 8 bases and J 5 bases, with 15 bases left between them. The germline V gene has CDR1 MDHEN and CDR2 SYDVKM. The CDR3 is made up of 13 amino acids.